The sample holds many counts of the clone carrying this T cell receptor beta chain. The sample belongs to a study of regulatory T cells in long-lasting Graves disease. Study information: Patients newly diagnosed with Graves' had been on antithyroid drugs for under 3 months.

Arm-PCR of CDR3 regions with iRepertoire HTBI primers generated TCR beta libraries. TCRdb re-derived calls from the multiplex PCR reads in MiXCR, one entry per CDR3 protein. The sample yields hundreds of thousands of distinct CDR3 sequences, roughly 15% seen once. Time point of the sample: newly diagnosed GD, antithyroid drugs for less than 3 months. Preparation of the TCR library used RNA extracted from PBMCs. The sample also formed part of further work on T cells in Graves' hyperthyroidism and ophthalmopathy. This second report adds: A patient was excluded if there was uncontrolled infection, other autoimmune disease, pregnancy or lactation.

This clonotype was sampled from a woman aged 25 to 45 with Graves disease. Sequenced material: peripheral blood mononuclear cells (PBMCs), taken at new diagnosis, from a patient treated with antithyroid drugs.

CDR3 region: CATSRGRNYEQYF. CDR3 nucleotides: TGTGCCACCTCCCGGGGCAGAAACTACGAGCAGTACTTC. V is TRBV27 and J is TRBJ2-7, with D perhaps matching TRBD1 or TRBD2 (5 bases each). CDR3 length: 13 amino acids. V was shortened by 10 bases and J by 3 bases, with 16 bases between the two germline ends. Germline V lookup: CDR1 MNHEY, CDR2 SMNVEV (reference sequence).